This TCR beta chain was sequenced for a study of cytomegalovirus exposure and HLA in healthy donors. Amplification used 60 Vbeta primers and 13 Jbeta primers. Using immunoSEQ multiplex PCR, the repertoire was profiled, and TCRdb retains in-frame clones only, with some absent. The repertoire holds 150,000 or so clones, with roughly 75% as singletons. With 3 bases removed from V and 5 bases from J, the gap between germline ends came to 11 bases. This CDR3 contains 14 residues. Germline values: CDR1 SGDLS, CDR2 YYNGEE. The V call is TRBV9, the J call TRBJ2-2; no clear D. The sequencing input was PBMCs. The sequence was obtained from a man aged 35 to 55 in good health and CMV-seronegative. CDR3 coding DNA: TGTGCCAGCAGCGGAGCCCCCGGTACCGGGGAGCTGTTTTTT. Residues: CASSGAPGTGELFF.